This TCR beta chain is from a study of blood T cell repertoires in COVID-19. The repertoire was sequenced with immunoSEQ multiplex PCR; TCRdb's copy has only in-frame clones and lacks some. This table has about 58,000 clones, approximately 91% appearing once. The V end was cut by 0 bases, the J end by 1 base, with 13 bases between. The germline gives CDR1 SGDLS, CDR2 YYNGEE. The CDR3 runs to 16 residues. The sequenced material came from peripheral blood. The origin of this receptor is a woman aged 60-75 years with active COVID-19. The genes are TRBV9 and TRBJ1-2; D is undetermined. CDR3 DNA: TGTGCCAGCAGCGTAGCATACACCACCCGTAACTATGGCTACACCTTC. This encodes CASSVAYTTRNYGYTF.